What follows are 14 T cell receptor beta chains derived from one specimen sequenced in a study of monozygotic twins with inflammatory bowel disease (dated by TCRdb to between 2018 and 2021). Library preparation was by 5' RACE. The sequencer listed for this sample is Illumina HiSeq 2500. The reads, reprocessed by TCRdb, yield one row per CDR3 protein sequence and no DNA. The table kept for this sample lists under 150,000 distinct CDR3 sequences. Of the sample, 2% to 2.5% is held by the ten largest clones. Sequencing was performed on blood. The receptors were sampled from a human donor with ulcerative colitis or Crohn's disease, or a healthy co-twin of an affected twin (not recorded which).

V gene TRBV4-1 combines with J gene TRBJ2-7; TCRdb indicates TRBD1, and absent DNA this call remains unverified. The CDR3 spans 15 residues. The germline CDR1 and CDR2 sequences are MGHRA and YSYEKL. The CDR3 sequence is CASSPGQGWSYEQYF.

This sequence joins TRBV5-1 and TRBJ2-7; the TCRdb call, TRBD1, lacks DNA for checking. Germline CDR1 SGHRS, CDR2 YFSETQ. This CDR3 has 11 amino acids. The CDR3 protein is CASSEAGTGSF.

This chain connects TRBV7-9 to TRBJ2-7; checking the TCRdb D call of TRBD1 is not possible without DNA. In germline, CDR1 is SEHNR, CDR2 FQNEAQ (reference sequence). The CDR3 extends over 16 amino acids. The CDR3 region is CASSLVIARPWGEQYF.

The rearrangement uses TRBV5-1 and TRBJ2-1; TCRdb's D call, TRBD2, is unchecked because there is no DNA. Germline V lookup: CDR1 SGHRS, CDR2 YFSETQ. This CDR3 spans 16 amino acids. This CDR3 is CASSATPGLGINEQFF. Full variable domain (missing parts from reference TRBV5-1 and TRBJ2-1): KAGVTQTPRYLIKTRGQQVTLSCSPISGHRSVSWYQQTPGQGLQFLFEYFSETQRNKGNFPGRFSGRQFSNSRSEMNVSTLELGDSALYLCASSATPGLGINEQFFGPGTRLTVL.

This CDR3 is CASSTGGGTDTQYF. This rearrangement joins TRBV11-3 to TRBJ2-3; TCRdb's assignment of TRBD1 cannot be checked, as there is no DNA. The CDR3 loop spans 14 amino acids. The germline gives CDR1 SGHNT, CDR2 YENEEA.

The CDR3 sequence: CASSRGQGGTEAFF. The chain is built from TRBV6-1 and TRBJ1-1; the TRBD1 assignment by TCRdb is unverifiable without DNA. CDR1 MNHNS and CDR2 SASEGT come from the germline V gene. The length of the CDR3 is 14 residues.

The chain recombines TRBV28 with TRBJ1-1; TCRdb proposes TRBD1, but this gene call is untestable without DNA. Germline V CDR1 and CDR2: MDHEN, SYDVKM. CDR3 length: 16 residues. The CDR3 loop is CASSRNPGGLNTEAFF.

The chain joins TRBV6-5 to TRBJ2-3; TCRdb selects TRBD1, and the lack of DNA leaves this call unchecked. Germline V gene lookup returns CDR1 MNHEY and CDR2 SVGAGI. The CDR3 totals 13 residues. The CDR3 region is CASSRRLTDTQYF.

The CDR3 sequence is CASSFRTSWGADTQYF. The genes are TRBV5-6 and TRBJ2-3; no DNA is available, so the TRBD1 call from TCRdb remains unchecked. This CDR3 has 16 residues. Germline CDR1 reads SGHDT; CDR2 reads YYEEEE. Looking up the rest from reference TRBV5-6 and TRBJ2-3 gives the full variable domain: DAGVTQSPTHLIKTRGQQVTLRCSPKSGHDTVSWYQQALGQGPQFIFQYYEEEERQRGNFPDRFSGHQFPNYSSELNVNALLLGDSALYLCASSFRTSWGADTQYFGPGTRLTVL.

The CDR3 region is CASSFRIGREQYF. The chain employs TRBV7-7 and TRBJ2-7; checking the TCRdb D call of TRBD1 is not possible without DNA. The germline gives CDR1 SSHAT, CDR2 FNYEAQ (reference sequence). The CDR3 contains 13 residues.

CDR3 region: CASSATGMNTEAFF. The chain joins TRBV18 to TRBJ1-1; with no DNA, the TCRdb D assignment of TRBD1 cannot be verified. This CDR3 comprises 14 residues. Germline CDR1 is KGHSH and CDR2 is LQKENI.

The chain is built from TRBV12-3 or TRBV12-4 and TRBJ2-7. This CDR3 is 12 amino acids long. Here the CDR3 reads CASSLNPHEQYF.

The chain recombines TRBV12-3 or TRBV12-4 with TRBJ2-5; TCRdb outputs TRBD2, but without DNA this stays unchecked. The CDR3 consists of 12 residues. The CDR3 loop reads CASSFPPETQYF.

The V and J genes are TRBV5-4 and TRBJ1-2; there is no DNA to check the TCRdb D call of TRBD1. This CDR3 is 14 amino acids long. Germline lookup yields CDR1 SGHNT and CDR2 YYREEE (reference sequence). The chain's CDR3 is CASRRDRGFYGYTF.